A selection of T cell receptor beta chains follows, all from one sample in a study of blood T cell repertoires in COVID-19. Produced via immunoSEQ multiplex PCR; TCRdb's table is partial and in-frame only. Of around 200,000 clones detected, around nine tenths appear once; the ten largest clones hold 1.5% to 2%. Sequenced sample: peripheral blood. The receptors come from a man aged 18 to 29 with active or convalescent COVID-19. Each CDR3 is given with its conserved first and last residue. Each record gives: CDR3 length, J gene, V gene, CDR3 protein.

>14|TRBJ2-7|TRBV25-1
CASRRDGAVYEQYF
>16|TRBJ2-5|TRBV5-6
CASSLVSGGGAETQYF
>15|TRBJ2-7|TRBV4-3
CASSPGTSGTYEQYF
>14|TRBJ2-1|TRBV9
CASGPVSRGNEQFF
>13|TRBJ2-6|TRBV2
CASSVFGANVLTF
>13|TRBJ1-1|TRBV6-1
CASSERENTEAFF
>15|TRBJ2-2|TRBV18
CASSPRGLTGGELFF
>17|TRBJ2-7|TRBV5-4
CASSLAWSGGGPHEQYF
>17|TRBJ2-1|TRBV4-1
CASSQPFSSGVYNEQFF
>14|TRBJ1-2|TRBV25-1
CASSLREGTYGYTF
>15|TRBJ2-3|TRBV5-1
CASSSGQEFTDTQYF
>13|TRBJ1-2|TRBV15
CATSRTGVYGYTF
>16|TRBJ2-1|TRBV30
CACKRQAGQRYNEQFF
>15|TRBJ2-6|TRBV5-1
CASSQQGSGANVLTF
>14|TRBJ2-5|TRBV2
CASKVGGGQETQYF
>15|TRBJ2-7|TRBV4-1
CASSPARTGLYEQYF
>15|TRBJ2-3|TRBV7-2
CASSLGSGGTDTQYF
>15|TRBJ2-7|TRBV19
CASSTLLTSGYEQYF
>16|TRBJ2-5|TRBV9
CASSVYQRGKLETQYF
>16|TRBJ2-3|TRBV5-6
CASSLGYLWSTDTQYF
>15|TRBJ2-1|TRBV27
CASSLQGASYNEQFF
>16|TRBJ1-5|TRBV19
CASSIIGDRGNQPQHF